This T cell receptor beta chain originates from a study of cytomegalovirus exposure and HLA in healthy donors. Study-level information: Researchers found that about 82% of fewer than 450 genotyped donors fell within the Caucasian-associated ancestry cluster. Study conclusions and caveats: With DRB1 most and HLA-C fewest, TCR association rates differed between HLA loci in a later analysis. Cytomegalovirus-associated status was assigned to approximately 160 TCR beta chains.

A multiplex PCR was run with 60 Vbeta primers and 13 Jbeta primers. This table comes from immunoSEQ multiplex PCR, and its TCRdb copy is limited to in-frame clones, with some not included. The sample comprises about 140,000 clones, about three quarters of which are singletons, and around 1.8% rests with the top ten. Germline V gene lookup returns CDR1 SGHTS and CDR2 YDEGEE. Trimming removed 2 bases from V and 4 bases from J; junction bases left unmatched: 1. CDR3 length: 14 residues. About this clone itself: The antigen is not known.

Sequencing was carried out using PBMCs. The chain carries TRBV5-8 and TRBJ2-1, with 9 bases aligning to TRBD2. This clonotype originated in a female donor in good health and CMV-seropositive. The CDR3 loop reads CASSFLAGYNEQFF. The CDR3 region has the DNA TGTGCCAGCAGCTTCCTAGCGGGGTACAATGAGCAGTTCTTC. Full variable domain (rest looked up from reference TRBV5-8 and TRBJ2-1): EAGVTQSPTHLIKTRGQQATLRCSPISGHTSVYWYQQALGLGLQFLLWYDEGEERNRGNFPPRFSGRQFPNYSSELNVNALELEDSALYLCASSFLAGYNEQFFGPGTRLTVL.